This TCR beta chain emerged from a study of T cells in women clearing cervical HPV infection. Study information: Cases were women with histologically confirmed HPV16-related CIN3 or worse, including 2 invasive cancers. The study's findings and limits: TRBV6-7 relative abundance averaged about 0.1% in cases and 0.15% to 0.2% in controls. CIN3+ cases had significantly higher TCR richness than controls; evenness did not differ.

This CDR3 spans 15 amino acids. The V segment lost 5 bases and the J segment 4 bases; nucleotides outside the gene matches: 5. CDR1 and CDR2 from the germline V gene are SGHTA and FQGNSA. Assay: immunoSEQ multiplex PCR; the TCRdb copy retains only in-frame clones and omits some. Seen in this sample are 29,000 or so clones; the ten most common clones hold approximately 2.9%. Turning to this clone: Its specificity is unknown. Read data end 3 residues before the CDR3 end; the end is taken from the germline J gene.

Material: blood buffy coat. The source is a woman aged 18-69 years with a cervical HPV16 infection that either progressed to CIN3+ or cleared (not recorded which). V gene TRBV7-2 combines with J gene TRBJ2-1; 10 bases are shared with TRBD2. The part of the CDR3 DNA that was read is TGTGCCAGCAGCCGCAGCGGGGGGGCTTACAATGAG. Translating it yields CASSRSGGAYNE. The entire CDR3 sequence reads CASSRSGGAYNEQFF.